A single sample gave rise to the 17 T cell receptor beta chains below, sequenced in a study of neurological immune-mediated disorders. TCRdb recomputed calls from the 5' RACE reads with MiXCR, one row per CDR3 protein. Of roughly 20,000 distinct CDR3 sequences in the sample, 17% are singletons; the top ten hold around 7%. The sample comprised CD8+ T cells from blood. All receptors come from a woman between 18 and 29 years old with multiple sclerosis.

This clonotype was observed many times. This sequence joins TRBV2 and TRBJ2-7, with 7 bases fitting TRBD2. The CDR3 has 12 residues. V shed 4 bases, J shed 4 bases, and the junction held 1 base outside the gene matches. Germline values: CDR1 SNHLY, CDR2 FYNNEI. The CDR3: CASSVSGYEQYF. The CDR3 DNA is TGTGCCAGCAGTGTTAGCGGGTACGAGCAGTACTTC.

Many counts were recorded for this clonotype. CDR3 nucleotides: TGTGCCAGTCACCCGGCGGCATCCTCCTACAATGAGCAGTTCTTC. Translating gives CASHPAASSYNEQFF. V gene TRBV6-6 combines with J gene TRBJ2-1; D gene unclear. V shed 9 bases and J shed 0 bases, with 15 bases lying between them. This CDR3 comprises 15 residues. Germline loops: CDR1 MNHNY, CDR2 SVGAGI (reference sequence).

This clonotype was seen many times. This chain uses TRBV5-1 with TRBJ2-7; 9 positions agree with TRBD2. The junction had 3 bases not matched to a gene; V was cut back by 3 bases and J by 2 bases. The CDR3 has 14 amino acids. Germline V gene lookup returns CDR1 SGHRS and CDR2 YFSETQ. In DNA, the CDR3 is TGCGCCAGCAGCTCCCAGCGGGAGGCCTACGAGCAGTACTTC. Its protein is CASSSQREAYEQYF.

Relative to its sample, this clonotype is medium-sized (0.01 to 0.1%). CDR3 DNA: TGTGCCAGCAGCTTGGGGGTTATAAGGGAGAACACTGAAGCTTTCTTT. Its protein is CASSLGVIRENTEAFF. V usage is TRBV5-5 and J usage is TRBJ1-1; unclear D gene. Deletions cut 0 bases from V and 1 base from J, with 13 bases between. The germline V gene encodes CDR1 SGHKS and CDR2 YYEKEE (reference sequence). This CDR3 region has 16 residues.

The chain carries TRBV27 and TRBJ1-6; TRBD1 aligns across 8 bases. CDR1 is MNHEY and CDR2 is SMNVEV in the germline V gene (reference sequence). The J segment lost 10 bases and the V segment lost 4 bases, leaving 9 bases of the junction unmatched. The CDR3 totals 15 residues. The CDR3 sequence: CASSYGQGGGSPLHF. CDR3 DNA sequence: TGTGCCAGCAGTTACGGACAGGGAGGAGGCTCACCCCTCCACTTT.

This clonotype was seen at least ten times. The chain combines TRBV12-3 or TRBV12-4 with TRBJ2-1, with D perhaps being TRBD1 or TRBD2 (7 bases each). The CDR3 length is 14 residues. V was shortened by 5 bases and J by 4 bases, with 12 bases between the two germline ends. This CDR3 is CASSPGGGYNEQFF. The CDR3 bases are TGTGCCAGCAGTCCAGGGGGGGGATACAATGAGCAGTTCTTC.

This clonotype occurred many times. J is TRBJ2-3 and V is TRBV9, with 7 nucleotides matching TRBD2. The junction had 10 bases not matched to a gene; V was cut back by 3 bases and J by 3 bases. Germline V lookup: CDR1 SGDLS, CDR2 YYNGEE. The CDR3 is 16 residues long. CDR3 in amino acids: CASSDLGARGTDTQYF. The CDR3 nucleotides read TGTGCCAGCAGCGACCTCGGGGCGCGGGGGACAGATACGCAGTATTTT.

This clonotype was counted ten times or more. The genes are TRBV3-1 and TRBJ2-3, with 15 nucleotides matching TRBD2. This CDR3 spans 23 amino acids. The J segment lost 0 bases and the V segment lost 0 bases, leaving 16 bases of the junction unmatched. The germline gives CDR1 LGHDT, CDR2 YNNKEL (reference sequence). The CDR3 coding sequence is TGTGCCAGCAGCCAAGATCTCAAGTATCTGGGACTAGCGGGAGGACCTAGCACAGATACGCAGTATTTT. Its protein is CASSQDLKYLGLAGGPSTDTQYF.

This clonotype was recorded many times. This chain joins TRBV10-3 and TRBJ1-1; the match to TRBD1 covers 8 bases. The CDR3 runs 12 residues. Germline CDR1 reads ENHRY; CDR2 reads SYGVKD. J lost 5 bases, V lost 8 bases, and 4 bases had no gene match. CDR3 protein: CAIGTGGTEAFF. The DNA for the CDR3 is TGTGCCATCGGGACAGGCGGAACTGAAGCTTTCTTT.

This clonotype was picked up many times. The rearrangement uses TRBV7-2 and TRBJ2-4; no reliable D call. The CDR3 loop spans 17 amino acids. Trimming shortened V by 1 base and J by 1 base, and 14 bases separated the two germline ends. The germline gives CDR1 SGHTA, CDR2 FQGNSA. DNA for the CDR3: TGTGCCAGCAGCTTAGAACCCACAAGGATCGCCAAAAACATTCAGTACTTC. This translates into CASSLEPTRIAKNIQYF.

This clonotype has at least ten counts. The gene calls are TRBV21-1 and TRBJ1-1. TRBV21-1 is a pseudogene locus. The CDR3 extends over 8 amino acids. The CDR3 here is CASSAGDF. The CDR3, as DNA: TGTGCCAGCAGCGCCGGAGACTTT.

In its sample, this clonotype was seen many times. The junction departs from the called germline gene at one end, perhaps through a read error. The J gene is TRBJ2-1, the V gene TRBV7-7; the D gene is possibly TRBD2 (6 bases). From germline, CDR1 is SSHAT and CDR2 FNYEAQ (reference sequence). This CDR3 comprises 15 residues. Written as DNA, the CDR3 is TGTGCTAGCAGCCCCTCCGGGAGCACAAGCGCTGAGCAGTTCTTC. The encoded protein is CASSPSGSTSAEQFF.

This clonotype was seen many times. V and J are TRBV12-3 or TRBV12-4 and TRBJ2-5; no reliable D call. Trimming took off 5 bases at V and 2 bases at J, with 12 bases between the two ends. The CDR3 extends over 14 amino acids. In nucleotides, the CDR3 is TGTGCCAGCAGTCCCTCGAGCAGACAAGAGACCCAGTACTTC. Amino acids: CASSPSSRQETQYF.

This clonotype was recorded at least ten times. The V and J genes are TRBV5-1 and TRBJ1-1; TRBD1 might be the D (6 bases). The CDR3 runs 13 residues. CDR1 and CDR2 (germline): SGHRS, YFSETQ. Trimming removed 0 bases at V and 3 bases at J, with 6 bases between. This CDR3 reads CASSLAGDTEAFF. CDR3 sequence (DNA): TGCGCCAGCAGCTTGGCAGGGGACACTGAAGCTTTCTTT.

Many counts were recorded for this clonotype. This sequence joins TRBV10-3 and TRBJ1-1; 7 positions agree with TRBD1. Looked up from germline, CDR1 is ENHRY and CDR2 is SYGVKD. V was pared by 3 bases and J by 6 bases, with 10 bases of the junction left unmatched. The length of the CDR3 is 15 residues. For the CDR3, the DNA is TGTGCCATCAGTGACCCTCGGGACAGTAGGGCTGAAGCTTTCTTT. Translation: CAISDPRDSRAEAFF.

This clonotype was detected many times. This chain's CDR3 is CASSSTVATNEKLFF. DNA for the CDR3: TGTGCCAGCAGCTCCACGGTTGCAACTAATGAAAAACTGTTTTTT. The chain combines TRBV7-8 with TRBJ1-4; no clear D. The CDR3 spans 15 residues. Trimming removed 4 bases from V and 0 bases from J, with 9 bases in between. CDR1 SGHVS and CDR2 FQNEAQ come from the germline V gene.

This clonotype appeared many times. The chain uses TRBV5-6 and TRBJ2-7, with D hard to call. Looked up from germline, CDR1 is SGHDT and CDR2 is YYEEEE. Trimming pared 0 bases from V and 3 bases from J, leaving 10 bases between. The CDR3 has 14 residues. CDR3 in amino acids: CASSLARLHYEQYV. The CDR3 nucleotides are TGTGCCAGCAGCTTGGCTCGACTGCACTACGAGCAGTACGTC.